What follows is one TCR beta chain and its context. As yet, its antigen is unknown. Per germline, CDR1 KGHDR and CDR2 SFDVKD. The germline V and J ends were trimmed by 10 bases and 1 base, with 10 bases remaining between them. This CDR3 contains 14 residues. TCR cDNA was made by 5'RACE template switching, adding a universal primer site and UMIs. Via MiXCR, TCRdb re-called the 5' RACE reads, giving one row per CDR3 protein. The sample has 500,000 to 650,000 distinct CDR3 sequences, approximately 13% seen once; the top ten hold about 14%. This entry is derived from a study of T cells after yellow fever vaccination. Study-wide context: Fractions low in cell number were prepared with SMART-Seq v4 Ultra Low Input.

Study observations and caveats: In post-booster samples, most primary-vaccination clones reappeared (roughly 96% CD4, about 90% CD8).

This clonotype was obtained from a man aged 30 to 39 who received the YFV17D yellow fever vaccine. The source was PBMCs, collected on the day of the yellow fever booster vaccination. The chain couples TRBV24-1 to TRBJ2-6, with D maybe TRBD2 (5 bases). The CDR3 loop reads CATMRASGANVLTF. The CDR3 DNA sequence: TGTGCCACGATGAGGGCTTCTGGGGCCAACGTCCTGACTTTC.